These 14 T cell receptor beta chains originate from one sample sequenced in a study of T cells in Graves' hyperthyroidism and ophthalmopathy. Amplified TCR beta CDR3 regions came from RNA transcripts. The primer set for the first-round RT-PCR of the TCR CDR3 was HTBI. One entry per CDR3 protein results from TCRdb running MiXCR on the multiplex PCR reads. Of fewer than 650,000 distinct CDR3 sequences detected, roughly 14% appear once; the ten largest clones hold under 7%. Source material: blood. Every receptor here comes from a woman in her twenties or thirties with Graves' hyperthyroidism that later progressed to Graves' ophthalmopathy.

This clonotype was observed at least ten times. V and J are TRBV14 and TRBJ2-5; 8 bases are shared with TRBD1. V shed 6 bases and J 3 bases; nucleotides not matched to a gene: 3. The CDR3 is 13 residues long. Germline assignment: CDR1 SGHDN and CDR2 FVKESK. The CDR3 is CASRPTGEETQYF. CDR3 coding DNA: TGTGCCAGCAGGCCGACAGGGGAAGAGACCCAGTACTTC.

This clonotype has just a few counts. V gene TRBV6-1 combines with J gene TRBJ2-1; 8 bases fit TRBD2. Germline CDR1 MNHNS, CDR2 SASEGT. The V gene end was trimmed by 6 bases and the J gene end by 0 bases; junction bases not matched to a gene: 7. The CDR3 runs to 16 residues. The CDR3 here is CASSLQRGSSYNEQFF. CDR3 nucleotides: TGTGCCAGCAGCCTTCAGCGGGGGAGCTCCTACAATGAGCAGTTCTTC.

This clonotype was seen a few times. The chain is built from TRBV19 and TRBJ2-2, with D tentatively TRBD1 or TRBD2 (5 bases each). V lost 5 bases and J 4 bases, leaving 14 bases between the germline ends. There are 15 residues in the CDR3. Germline V gene lookup returns CDR1 LNHDA and CDR2 SQIVND (reference sequence). Here the CDR3 reads CASSSRGEGTGELFF. CDR3 DNA sequence: TGTGCCAGTAGTTCCCGAGGGGAAGGCACCGGGGAGCTGTTTTTT.

V and J are TRBV20-1 and TRBJ1-5; D is undetermined. Trimming removed 2 bases from V and 1 base from J, with 9 bases in between. Germline CDR1 reads DFQATT; CDR2 reads SNEGSKA (reference sequence). The CDR3 covers 14 residues. CDR3: CSARQAESNQPQHF. Written as DNA, the CDR3 is TGCAGTGCTAGACAGGCCGAGAGCAATCAGCCCCAGCATTTT.

This clonotype has a count of ten or more. V is TRBV28 and J is TRBJ2-7, with 7 bases identical to TRBD2. With 6 bases clipped from V and 0 bases from J, the junction kept 8 bases outside the gene matches. CDR1 and CDR2 from the germline V gene are MDHEN and SYDVKM. This CDR3 spans 15 amino acids. This CDR3 reads CASRTGGEGSYEQYF. The CDR3 DNA sequence: TGTGCCAGCAGGACGGGAGGAGAGGGCTCCTACGAGCAGTACTTC.

In regard to this clonotype: A single base separates this from a much larger clone, so it may be a read error. This sequence joins TRBV3-1 and TRBJ1-4; a weak D match, TRBD1 (5 bases). Looked up from germline, CDR1 is LGHDT and CDR2 is YNNKEL (reference sequence). The CDR3 has 15 amino acids. The CDR3 bases are TGTGCCAGCAGCCTCGGGAGGGGCCCTAATGCAAAACTGTTTTTT. Translated, it gives CASSLGRGPNAKLFF. The full variable domain, completed using reference TRBV3-1 and TRBJ1-4, is DTAVSQTPKYLVTQMGNDKSIKCEQNLGHDTMYWYKQDSKKFLKIMFSYNNKELIINETVPNRFSPKSPDKAHLNLHINSLELGDSAVYFCASSLGRGPNAKLFFGSGTQLSVL.

This clonotype was seen repeatedly, ten times or more. The chain combines TRBV27 with TRBJ2-5; 7 bases line up with TRBD1. The CDR3 is 14 amino acids. Trimming took 5 bases from V and 5 from J; bases not matched to a gene: 8. CDR1 and CDR2 from the germline V gene are MNHEY and SMNVEV (reference sequence). The DNA of the CDR3 is TGTGCCAGCAGTCACGAGACAGGGTACGAGACCCAGTACTTC. Translated, it gives CASSHETGYETQYF.

The table lists this clonotype with many counts. This chain uses TRBV3-1 with TRBJ2-4; D gene unclear. Germline V gives CDR1 LGHDT, CDR2 YNNKEL (reference sequence). The ends were cut back, 2 bases at V and 0 bases at J, with 8 bases in the middle. The CDR3 is 15 amino acids. The CDR3 DNA sequence: TGTGCCAGCAGCCAACAGGCCCTAGCCAAAAACATTCAGTACTTC. Its translation: CASSQQALAKNIQYF.

The V and J genes are TRBV28 and TRBJ2-1, with D hard to call. Germline values: CDR1 MDHEN, CDR2 SYDVKM. Trimming removed 7 bases from V and 5 bases from J, with 18 bases in between. This CDR3 is built from 15 residues. CDR3 loop: CASTSWRTTNNEQFF. The CDR3 DNA reads TGTGCCAGCACTTCCTGGCGGACCACCAACAATGAGCAGTTCTTC. The full variable domain, rest sourced from reference TRBV28 and TRBJ2-1, is DVKVTQSSRYLVKRTGEKVFLECVQDMDHENMFWYRQDPGLGLRLIYFSYDVKMKEKGDIPEGYSVSREKKERFSLILESASTNQTSMYLCASTSWRTTNNEQFFGPGTRLTVL.

Turning to this clonotype: A much larger clonotype is one base distant, so this may be a read error. J is TRBJ2-3 and V is TRBV7-3; D perhaps matches TRBD2 (6 bases). This CDR3 is 15 amino acids long. The V end was cut by 6 bases, the J end by 2 bases, with 15 bases between. Germline loops: CDR1 SGHTA, CDR2 FQGTGA. This chain's CDR3 is CASSPQGGDTDTQYF. The CDR3 nucleotides read TGTGCCAGCAGTCCTCAGGGAGGTGACACAGATACGCAGTATTTT. The full variable domain, with the rest looked up from reference TRBV7-3 and TRBJ2-3, is GAGVSQTPSNKVTEKGKYVELRCDPISGHTALYWYRQSLGQGPEFLIYFQGTGAADDSGLPNDRFFAVRPEGSVSTLKIQRTERGDSAVYLCASSPQGGDTDTQYFGPGTRLTVL.

This clonotype was found a few times. The V and J genes are TRBV9 and TRBJ2-6; D is uncertain. The length of the CDR3 is 13 residues. From germline, CDR1 is SGDLS and CDR2 YYNGEE. With 5 bases removed from V and 0 bases from J, the gap between germline ends came to 3 bases. The CDR3 nucleotides are TGTGCCAGCAGGCCCTCTGGGGCCAACGTCCTGACTTTC. Translating it yields CASRPSGANVLTF.

Concerning this clonotype: Relative to the germline gene, one junction end is altered; a read error may explain this. The J gene is TRBJ1-1, the V gene TRBV30, with D hard to call. This CDR3 spans 13 amino acids. The V gene's germline CDR1 is GTSNPN and CDR2 SVGIG (reference sequence). The CDR3 reads CAWSVLAGFEAFF. The CDR3 bases are TGTGCTTGGAGTGTTTTAGCGGGATTTGAAGCCTTCTTT.

This clonotype was picked up many times. The chain links TRBV12-3 or TRBV12-4 to TRBJ2-3, with D hard to call. The length of the CDR3 is 13 residues. Between the trimmed V and J ends, which lost 2 bases and 4 bases, there was a span of 7 bases. CDR3 nucleotide sequence: TGTGCCAGCAGTTTAATAGTCTCAGATACGCAGTATTTT. Translation gives CASSLIVSDTQYF.

Only a few counts were recorded for this clonotype. This chain joins TRBV5-5 and TRBJ1-1; 7 bases align to TRBD1. Looked up from germline, CDR1 is SGHKS and CDR2 is YYEKEE (reference sequence). The CDR3 length is 13 residues. V shed 4 bases, J shed 7 bases, and the junction held 7 bases outside the gene matches. The CDR3 region is CASSPTDRIEAFF. The DNA for the CDR3 is TGTGCCAGCAGCCCCACGGACAGGATTGAAGCTTTCTTT.